The next 25 T cell receptor beta chains were all read from a single sample in a study of cytomegalovirus exposure and HLA in healthy donors. The PCR contained 60 Vbeta and 13 Jbeta primers. Profiled with immunoSEQ multiplex PCR; TCRdb holds only in-frame clones, not every one. The sample lists about 140,000 clones, 70% to 90% occurring once. Source material: PBMCs. These receptor sequences come from a man aged 45-65 years in good health and CMV-seronegative.

This clone occurred once. This chain connects TRBV6-5 to TRBJ2-4; D is unresolved. The germline V gene encodes CDR1 MNHEY and CDR2 SVGAGI. Trimming removed 2 bases at V and 0 bases at J, with 8 bases between. This CDR3 has 15 amino acids. Here the CDR3 DNA reads TGTGCCAGCAGTTACAACTCCTTAGCCAAAAACATTCAGTACTTC. It specifies CASSYNSLAKNIQYF.

This clone came up a few times. This chain connects TRBV11-2 to TRBJ1-4; 10 bases match TRBD1. CDR3 length: 14 amino acids. CDR1 and CDR2 (germline): SGHAT, FQNNGV. Trimming removed 2 bases from V and 11 bases from J; junction bases left unmatched: 5. The CDR3 coding sequence is TGTGCCAGCAGCTTACGGACAGGGGGTGAGAAACTGTTTTTT. The encoded protein is CASSLRTGGEKLFF.

The CDR3 nucleotides read TGTGCCAGCAGCTTGCCCGGAGTTGGAGAGACCCAGTACTTC. It specifies CASSLPGVGETQYF. The chain carries TRBV7-9 and TRBJ2-5; D is unclear. Trimming removed 3 bases from V and 4 bases from J, with 12 bases in between. Germline V gives CDR1 SEHNR, CDR2 FQNEAQ (reference sequence). This CDR3 region has 14 residues.

The chain joins TRBV7-8 to TRBJ1-6; maybe TRBD1 (5 bases). The V gene's germline CDR1 is SGHVS and CDR2 FQNEAQ. Between the trimmed V and J ends, which lost 6 bases and 6 bases, there was a span of 18 bases. The length of the CDR3 is 16 residues. The CDR3 DNA reads as TGTGCCAGCAGACCGACAGTATTGCGTGGTAATTCACCCCTCCACTTT. Its protein is CASRPTVLRGNSPLHF.

V gene TRBV27 combines with J gene TRBJ1-5; D gene unclear. V lost 6 bases to trimming and J lost 0 bases, with 12 bases between them. Germline V lookup: CDR1 MNHEY, CDR2 SMNVEV (reference sequence). CDR3 size: 15 residues. Here the CDR3 reads CASRPSQSSNQPQHF. The CDR3 DNA is TGTGCCAGCAGACCATCACAAAGTAGCAATCAGCCCCAGCATTTT.

The rearrangement uses TRBV6-1 and TRBJ1-4; 8 positions match TRBD1. The CDR3 extends over 13 amino acids. The V segment lost 3 bases and the J segment 8 bases; nucleotides outside the gene matches: 2. Germline V gives CDR1 MNHNS, CDR2 SASEGT. This CDR3 reads CASSDRGREKLFF. The DNA for the CDR3 is TGTGCCAGCAGTGACAGGGGGCGGGAAAAACTGTTTTTT.

The chain carries TRBV5-1 and TRBJ2-3; TRBD1 matches 7 bases. The CDR3 totals 14 residues. Germline V CDR1 and CDR2: SGHRS, YFSETQ. V lost 2 bases, J lost 4 bases, and 4 bases stayed unmatched. DNA for the CDR3: TGCGCCAGCAGCTTTGAAGGGGGCTCAGATACGCAGTATTTT. Translation: CASSFEGGSDTQYF.

This clone was seen a handful of times. The chain is built from TRBV7-9 and TRBJ1-5; no firm D call. The CDR3 contains 15 residues. V was pared by 5 bases and J by 0 bases, with 11 bases between. Per germline, CDR1 SEHNR and CDR2 FQNEAQ (reference sequence). The CDR3 loop is CASSSAGTSNQPQHF. The CDR3 DNA reads TGTGCCAGCAGCAGTGCCGGTACTAGCAATCAGCCCCAGCATTTT. The full variable domain, rest sourced from reference TRBV7-9 and TRBJ1-5, is DTGVSQNPRHKITKRGQNVTFRCDPISEHNRLYWYRQTLGQGPEFLTYFQNEAQLEKSRLLSDRFSAERPKGSFSTLEIQRTEQGDSAMYLCASSSAGTSNQPQHFGDGTRLSIL.

J is TRBJ2-7 and V is TRBV9; D unclear. The CDR3 runs to 16 residues. V gave up 4 bases and J gave up 0 bases, with 17 bases separating them. The germline V gene encodes CDR1 SGDLS and CDR2 YYNGEE. The CDR3 nucleotides read TGTGCCAGCAGCCCAGGTGGCTCATCGAGCTCCTACGAGCAGTACTTC. It yields the protein CASSPGGSSSSYEQYF. Together with reference TRBV9 and TRBJ2-7, the CDR3 gives the full variable domain: DSGVTQTPKHLITATGQRVTLRCSPRSGDLSVYWYQQSLDQGLQFLIQYYNGEERAKGNILERFSAQQFPDLHSELNLSSLELGDSALYFCASSPGGSSSSYEQYFGPGTRLTVT.

This sequence joins TRBV6-1 and TRBJ2-7; TRBD2 is a possible D gene (6 bases). The CDR3 length is 15 residues. Germline V gene lookup returns CDR1 MNHNS and CDR2 SASEGT. The V and J ends lost 9 bases and 3 bases respectively, with 21 bases between them. CDR3: CASQIGDSLNYEQYF. The CDR3 region has the DNA TGTGCCAGTCAAATTGGGGACTCCCTAAACTACGAGCAGTACTTC.

V usage is TRBV6-1 and J usage is TRBJ1-2, with 7 positions matching TRBD1. CDR3 length: 14 amino acids. Germline V gene data show CDR1 as MNHNS and CDR2 as SASEGT. The junction had 7 bases not matched to a gene; V was cut back by 2 bases and J by 7 bases. As DNA, the CDR3 is TGTGCCAGCAGTGAAACGGGAGGGGGCAGTGGCTACACCTTC. The encoded protein is CASSETGGGSGYTF.

V usage is TRBV30 and J usage is TRBJ1-1; no clear D. From germline, CDR1 is GTSNPN and CDR2 SVGIG (reference sequence). This CDR3 contains 10 residues. The germline V and J ends were trimmed by 5 bases and 8 bases, with 9 bases remaining between them. The CDR3 protein is CAWGRAEAFF. The CDR3 DNA reads as TGTGCCTGGGGCCGTGCCGAAGCTTTCTTT.

This rearrangement joins TRBV7-2 to TRBJ2-3; D might be TRBD2 (6 bases). The CDR3 extends over 15 amino acids. V lost 7 bases and J lost 2, with 16 bases in between. Per germline, CDR1 SGHTA and CDR2 FQGNSA. In DNA form, the CDR3 reads TGTGCCAGCAACCCATCTAGCGCCCCCACAGATACGCAGTATTTT. Translating it yields CASNPSSAPTDTQYF.

This rearrangement joins TRBV5-4 to TRBJ1-4, with 10 bases that match TRBD1. Germline CDR1 SGHNT, CDR2 YYREEE (reference sequence). Trimming cost V 4 bases and J 2 bases; bases outside gene matches: 5. The CDR3 contains 16 residues. The CDR3 loop reads CASSPTGGLTNEKLFF. CDR3 nucleotide sequence: TGTGCCAGCAGCCCGACAGGGGGCCTGACTAATGAAAAACTGTTTTTT.

The J gene is TRBJ2-3, the V gene TRBV4-2, with 7 bases fitting TRBD1. From germline, CDR1 is LGHNA and CDR2 YNFKEQ. This CDR3 has 15 residues. The J segment lost 4 bases and the V segment lost 4 bases, leaving 8 bases of the junction unmatched. The CDR3 DNA sequence: TGTGCCAGCAGCCGACAAGGGGACAGCGCAGATACGCAGTATTTT. This gives the protein CASSRQGDSADTQYF.

V and J are TRBV6-6 and TRBJ2-5; D is possibly TRBD2 (7 bases). Trimming pared 0 bases from V and 4 bases from J, leaving 12 bases between. The CDR3 has 15 residues. The germline gives CDR1 MNHNY, CDR2 SVGAGI (reference sequence). DNA of the CDR3: TGTGCCAGCAGTTACTCAATCGGGGGGCGAGAGACCCAGTACTTC. Its translation is CASSYSIGGRETQYF.

The CDR3 DNA is TGTGCCAGCAGCTTAGATGGGGCCCAGCCCCAGCATTTT. Translation: CASSLDGAQPQHF. J is TRBJ1-5 and V is TRBV11-2; tentatively, D is TRBD1 (5 bases). V lost 0 bases, J lost 7 bases, and 7 bases lay in between. The germline V gene has CDR1 SGHAT and CDR2 FQNNGV. The CDR3 covers 13 residues.

This clone has a handful of counts. V is TRBV7-3 and J is TRBJ2-1; the D gene is possibly TRBD1 (5 bases). There are 16 residues in the CDR3. Germline V gene data show CDR1 as SGHTA and CDR2 as FQGTGA. The V gene lost 0 bases and the J gene lost 5 bases, with 14 bases spanning the gap. The chain's CDR3 is CASSLTPGLNNNEQFF. The DNA for the CDR3 is TGTGCCAGCAGCTTAACCCCAGGGCTTAATAACAATGAGCAGTTCTTC.

The V gene is TRBV4-2, the J gene TRBJ2-2; D is ambiguous. The CDR3 covers 14 residues. Germline CDR1 LGHNA, CDR2 YNFKEQ. Deletions cut 0 bases from V and 1 base from J, with 3 bases between. CDR3: CASSQDRNTGELFF. Written as DNA, the CDR3 is TGTGCCAGCAGCCAAGACAGGAACACCGGGGAGCTGTTTTTT.

The rearrangement joins TRBV7-9 to TRBJ1-2; D is unresolved. Germline loops: CDR1 SEHNR, CDR2 FQNEAQ (reference sequence). Trimming removed 1 base at V and 7 bases at J, with 16 bases between. The CDR3 contains 15 residues. The DNA of the CDR3 is TGTGCCAGCAGCTTAGTTAGAGGACTAGAAAGTGGCTACACCTTC. Translation gives CASSLVRGLESGYTF.

The chain combines TRBV28 with TRBJ2-5; 10 nucleotides agree with TRBD1. The CDR3 length is 15 residues. The germline V gene encodes CDR1 MDHEN and CDR2 SYDVKM. J gave up 7 bases and V 4 bases, and 9 bases lay outside the gene matches. CDR3 sequence reads: CASSSDGQGVGTQYF. CDR3 sequence (DNA): TGTGCCAGCAGTTCCGACGGACAGGGGGTTGGGACCCAGTACTTC.

Here the CDR3 DNA reads TGTGCCAGCAGCTTGGGGCCCGGGACAGTTCAAAGAGATACGCAGTATTTT. Amino acids: CASSLGPGTVQRDTQYF. V is TRBV5-5 and J is TRBJ2-3; TRBD1 matches 7 bases. The V and J ends lost 0 bases and 5 bases, in that order; junction bases with no gene match: 12. This CDR3 is built from 17 residues. Germline CDR1 is SGHKS and CDR2 is YYEKEE (reference sequence).

This clone was recorded once. The chain uses TRBV2 and TRBJ1-5; D possibly corresponds to TRBD1 (5 bases). Germline loops: CDR1 SNHLY, CDR2 FYNNEI. The V gene lost 6 bases and the J gene lost 3 bases, with 18 bases spanning the gap. The CDR3 runs 16 residues. CDR3 loop: CASRDSGAGNNQPQHF. CDR3 coding DNA: TGTGCCAGCAGGGATTCTGGGGCGGGGAACAATCAGCCCCAGCATTTT.

This chain connects TRBV5-4 to TRBJ1-1; D not certain. Deletions cut 3 bases from V and 4 bases from J, with 16 bases between. The CDR3 length is 15 residues. Per the germline V gene, CDR1 is SGHNT and CDR2 is YYREEE (reference sequence). The DNA for the CDR3 is TGTGCCAGCAGCTCAGGAACGGAGGTCGGCACTGAAGCTTTCTTT. This sequence encodes CASSSGTEVGTEAFF.

The V and J genes are TRBV4-1 and TRBJ2-4, with a weak D call TRBD1 (5 bases). The CDR3 sequence is 16 residues long. Germline CDR1 and CDR2: MGHRA and YSYEKL. The V end lost 4 bases, the J end lost 0 bases, and 13 bases lay between the germline ends. The CDR3 is CASSPSTVIAKNIQYF. For the CDR3, the DNA is TGCGCCAGCAGCCCGTCGACAGTAATAGCCAAAAACATTCAGTACTTC.